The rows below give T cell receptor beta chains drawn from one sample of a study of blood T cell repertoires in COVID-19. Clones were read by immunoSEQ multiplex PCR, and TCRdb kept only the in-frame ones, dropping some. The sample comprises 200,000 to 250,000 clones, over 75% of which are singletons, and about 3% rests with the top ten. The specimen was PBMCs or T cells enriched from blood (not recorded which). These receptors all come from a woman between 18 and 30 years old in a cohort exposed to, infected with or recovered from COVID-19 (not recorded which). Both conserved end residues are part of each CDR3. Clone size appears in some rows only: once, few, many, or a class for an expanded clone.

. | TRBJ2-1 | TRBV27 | CASRLYGTSGRNNEQFF
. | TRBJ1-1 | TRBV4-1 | CASSQEGGNTEAFF
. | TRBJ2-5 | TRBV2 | CASSEVAARGETQYF
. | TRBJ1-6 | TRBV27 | CASSPGTRGYNSPLHF
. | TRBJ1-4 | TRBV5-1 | CASSRGQDEKLFF
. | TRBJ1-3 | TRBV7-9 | CASSPKSAWTQGNTIYF
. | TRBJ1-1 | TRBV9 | CASSVTGENTEAFF
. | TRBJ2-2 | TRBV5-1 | CASSLPDGTGHITGELFF
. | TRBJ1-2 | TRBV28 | CASSSPTGQGGFNYGYTF
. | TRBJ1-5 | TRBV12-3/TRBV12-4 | CASRQGPQPQHF
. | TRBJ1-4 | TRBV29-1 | CSVVRRVGEKLFF
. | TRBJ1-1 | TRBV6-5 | CASSSQARLGHTEAFF
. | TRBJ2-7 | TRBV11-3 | CASSRKQGSEQYF
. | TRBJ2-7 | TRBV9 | CAVTPRTGVYEQYF
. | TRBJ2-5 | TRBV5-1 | CASSLAGAQETQYF
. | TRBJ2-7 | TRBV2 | CASTGLAGDEQYF
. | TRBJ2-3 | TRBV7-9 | CASSLEASGSTDTQYF
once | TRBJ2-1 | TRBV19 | CASTPLAGGYNEQFF
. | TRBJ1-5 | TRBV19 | CASSIDRDTLRPQHF
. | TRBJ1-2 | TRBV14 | CASSPGRDYGYTF
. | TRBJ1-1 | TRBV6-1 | CASSETGTDSEAFF
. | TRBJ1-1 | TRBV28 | CASSPSPGLEAFF